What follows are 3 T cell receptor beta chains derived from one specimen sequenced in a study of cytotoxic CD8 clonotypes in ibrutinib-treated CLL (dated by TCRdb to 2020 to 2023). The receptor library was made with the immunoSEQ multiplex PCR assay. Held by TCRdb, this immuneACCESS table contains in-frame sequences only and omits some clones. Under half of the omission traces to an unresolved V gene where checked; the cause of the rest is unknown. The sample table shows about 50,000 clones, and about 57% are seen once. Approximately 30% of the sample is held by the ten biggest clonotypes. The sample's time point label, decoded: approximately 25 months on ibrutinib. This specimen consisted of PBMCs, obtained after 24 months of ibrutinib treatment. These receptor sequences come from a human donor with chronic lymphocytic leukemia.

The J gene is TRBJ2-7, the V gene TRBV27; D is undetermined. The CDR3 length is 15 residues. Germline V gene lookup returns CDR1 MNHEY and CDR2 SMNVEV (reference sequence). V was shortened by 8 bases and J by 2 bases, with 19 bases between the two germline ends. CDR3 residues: CASAPVGVNPYEQYF. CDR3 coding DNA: TGTGCCAGCGCACCGGTTGGGGTAAACCCCTACGAGCAGTACTTC.

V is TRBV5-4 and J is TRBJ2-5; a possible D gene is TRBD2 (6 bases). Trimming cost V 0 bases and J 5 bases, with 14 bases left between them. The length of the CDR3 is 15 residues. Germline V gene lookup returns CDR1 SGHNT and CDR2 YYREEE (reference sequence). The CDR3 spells CASSLGLGGGETQYF. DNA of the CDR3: TGTGCCAGCAGCTTGGGTCTGGGAGGTGGGGAGACCCAGTACTTC.

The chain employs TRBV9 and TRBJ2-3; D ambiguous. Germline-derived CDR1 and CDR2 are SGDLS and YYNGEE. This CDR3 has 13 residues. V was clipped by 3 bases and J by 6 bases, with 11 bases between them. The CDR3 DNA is TGTGCCAGCAGCGCCTCCCAGTTGGATACGCAGTATTTT. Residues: CASSASQLDTQYF.